The 8 T cell receptor beta chains presented below share a single source sample, sequenced in a study of glioma-infiltrating T cells after dendritic cell vaccination. TCRdb's table, derived via immunoSEQ multiplex PCR, lists solely in-frame clones and lacks some. The table includes 45,000 to 55,000 clones, 65% to 90% detected once. Here the sequenced sample was blood, taken before dendritic cell vaccination. The receptors were gathered from a human donor with glioblastoma.

This sequence joins TRBV9 and TRBJ2-2; a possible D gene is TRBD1 (6 bases). The CDR3 is made up of 16 amino acids. Germline V lookup: CDR1 SGDLS, CDR2 YYNGEE. V was shortened by 0 bases and J by 2 bases, with 11 bases between the two germline ends. The CDR3 loop reads CASSVDAQGNTGELFF. CDR3 DNA: TGTGCCAGCAGCGTAGATGCACAGGGCAACACCGGGGAGCTGTTTTTT. Full variable domain (rest looked up from reference TRBV9 and TRBJ2-2): DSGVTQTPKHLITATGQRVTLRCSPRSGDLSVYWYQQSLDQGLQFLIQYYNGEERAKGNILERFSAQQFPDLHSELNLSSLELGDSALYFCASSVDAQGNTGELFFGEGSRLTVL.

The rearrangement uses TRBV10-1 and TRBJ2-2; TRBD1 agrees at 7 bases. The CDR3 sequence is 15 residues long. The germline V gene encodes CDR1 WNHNN and CDR2 SYGVQD (reference sequence). With V trimmed by 7 bases and J by 0 bases, 5 bases remained unmatched. The CDR3 loop is CASTSGTANTGELFF. Written as DNA, the CDR3 is TGCGCCAGCACCTCAGGGACAGCGAACACCGGGGAGCTGTTTTTT.

The chain has TRBV19 and TRBJ1-1, with 7 nucleotides matching TRBD1. With V trimmed by 4 bases and J by 0 bases, 8 bases remained unmatched. CDR1 and CDR2 (germline): LNHDA, SQIVND (reference sequence). The CDR3 totals 16 residues. The CDR3 nucleotides are TGTGCCAGTAGTACCTACCACGGGACAGTGAACACTGAAGCTTTCTTT. It specifies CASSTYHGTVNTEAFF.

This clone was seen a few times. The V call is TRBV6-5, the J call TRBJ1-5; TRBD1 might be the D (6 bases). Trimming removed 5 bases from V and 1 base from J, with 9 bases in between. CDR3 length: 14 residues. Germline CDR1 MNHEY, CDR2 SVGAGI. The CDR3 region has the DNA TGTGCCAGCAGTCTACAGGGAAGCAATCAGCCCCAGCATTTT. It codes for CASSLQGSNQPQHF.

This clone has more than one count but fewer than ten. This chain joins TRBV9 and TRBJ2-2, with TRBD1 matching 7 bases. The CDR3 totals 13 residues. CDR1 and CDR2 from the germline V gene are SGDLS and YYNGEE. The trim removed 4 bases at V and 9 bases at J, leaving 6 bases unmatched. The CDR3 is CASSHNRGRELFF. CDR3 DNA: TGTGCCAGCAGCCACAACAGGGGACGGGAGCTGTTTTTT.

The rearrangement joins TRBV7-9 to TRBJ2-7; 10 positions match TRBD2. This CDR3 is built from 15 residues. The germline CDR1 and CDR2 sequences are SEHNR and FQNEAQ (reference sequence). Trimming removed 5 bases from V and 7 bases from J; junction bases left unmatched: 11. In DNA form, the CDR3 reads TGTGCCAGCAGCCCTAGCGGGGGCCCCGGGGGAGAGCAGTACTTC. It yields the protein CASSPSGGPGGEQYF.

This chain connects TRBV5-4 to TRBJ2-7; perhaps TRBD2 as D (5 bases). Trimming removed 0 bases from V and 2 bases from J, with 12 bases in between. Germline V lookup: CDR1 SGHNT, CDR2 YYREEE (reference sequence). The CDR3 extends over 15 amino acids. CDR3: CASSLERTETYEQYF. DNA of the CDR3: TGTGCCAGCAGCTTGGAGAGGACTGAGACCTACGAGCAGTACTTC.

On this clone itself: Additional DNA sequences in this sample encode the identical CDR3. This chain joins TRBV4-3 and TRBJ1-4, with 9 nucleotides matching TRBD1. CDR1 is LGHNA and CDR2 is YSLEER in the germline V gene. CDR3 length equals 14 residues. After removal of 3 bases from V and 8 bases from J, the junction contained 4 bases not matched to a gene. Here the CDR3 reads CASSQGQGREKLFF. As DNA, the CDR3 is TGCGCCAGCAGCCAGGGACAGGGACGAGAAAAACTGTTTTTT.